One sample yielded the 24 T cell receptor beta chains listed below, sequenced in a study of shared clonotypes between healthy human individuals. Assay: immunoSEQ multiplex PCR; the TCRdb copy retains only in-frame clones and omits some. Here the sample spans about 1.5 million clones, roughly 98% being singletons. The material sequenced was naive CD4+ T cells sorted from blood. The subset: CD45RA+ positively selected. Receptors originate from a man aged 25-45 years in good health.

This rearrangement joins TRBV10-1 to TRBJ2-7, with unresolved D. V shed 0 bases and J shed 7 bases, with 10 bases lying between them. CDR1 is WNHNN, CDR2 SYGVQD, per germline (reference sequence). The CDR3 totals 13 residues. The CDR3 DNA is TGCGCCAGCAGTGAGTCGAGCGTCTTGGAGCAGTACTTC. It translates to CASSESSVLEQYF.

The chain is built from TRBV27 and TRBJ2-2; D is possibly TRBD1 or TRBD2 (5 bases each). There are 15 residues in the CDR3. The V end lost 5 bases, the J end lost 3 bases, and 13 bases lay between the germline ends. Germline CDR1 MNHEY, CDR2 SMNVEV (reference sequence). The DNA of the CDR3 is TGTGCCAGCAGTCCTCCGGGACGGTACACCGGGGAGCTGTTTTTT. Protein: CASSPPGRYTGELFF.

Only one count was recorded for this clone. The CDR3 nucleotides read TGTGCCAGCAGCCACCGCGGATACTATGGCTACACCTTC. Translation gives CASSHRGYYGYTF. V and J are TRBV7-8 and TRBJ1-2; no definite D call. V gave up 5 bases and J gave up 3 bases, with 10 bases separating them. Germline loops: CDR1 SGHVS, CDR2 FQNEAQ. The length of the CDR3 is 13 residues.

The gene calls are TRBV7-2 and TRBJ2-5, with D unclear. Germline lookup yields CDR1 SGHTA and CDR2 FQGNSA. The CDR3 extends over 14 amino acids. The ends were cut back, 5 bases at V and 1 base at J, with 11 bases in the middle. The CDR3: CASSAPRGQETQYF. Here the CDR3 DNA reads TGTGCCAGCAGCGCCCCTCGCGGCCAAGAGACCCAGTACTTC.

The chain uses TRBV2 and TRBJ1-1; D uncertain. The germline CDR1 and CDR2 sequences are SNHLY and FYNNEI. The CDR3 has 14 residues. Trimming removed 2 bases at V and 0 bases at J, with 7 bases between. This chain's CDR3 is CASSELPVNTEAFF. DNA for the CDR3: TGTGCCAGCAGTGAACTCCCGGTGAACACTGAAGCTTTCTTT. The full variable domain, with the rest looked up from reference TRBV2 and TRBJ1-1, is EPEVTQTPSHQVTQMGQEVILRCVPISNHLYFYWYRQILGQKVEFLVSFYNNEISEKSEIFDDQFSVERPDGSNFTLKIRSTKLEDSAMYFCASSELPVNTEAFFGQGTRLTVV.

The chain employs TRBV7-3 and TRBJ1-2; a possible D gene is TRBD1 (6 bases). The CDR3 extends over 14 amino acids. The germline CDR1 and CDR2 sequences are SGHTA and FQGTGA. V was clipped by 3 bases and J by 8 bases, with 16 bases between them. The CDR3 sequence is CASSLGGHFGGYTF. The CDR3 nucleotides are TGTGCCAGCAGCTTGGGGGGACACTTCGGCGGCTACACCTTC. Full variable domain (missing parts from reference TRBV7-3 and TRBJ1-2): GAGVSQTPSNKVTEKGKYVELRCDPISGHTALYWYRQSLGQGPEFLIYFQGTGAADDSGLPNDRFFAVRPEGSVSTLKIQRTERGDSAVYLCASSLGGHFGGYTFGSGTRLTVV.

The table lists this clone with a count of one. J is TRBJ2-7 and V is TRBV2, with D hard to call. Germline loops: CDR1 SNHLY, CDR2 FYNNEI. The ends were cut back, 6 bases at V and 4 bases at J, with 10 bases in the middle. The CDR3 is 12 amino acids. The CDR3 protein is CASSPIQYEQYF. As DNA, the CDR3 is TGTGCCAGCAGCCCCATCCAGTACGAGCAGTACTTC.

The chain uses TRBV7-3 and TRBJ2-3, with D tentatively TRBD1 or TRBD2 (5 bases each). This CDR3 comprises 15 residues. Germline values: CDR1 SGHTA, CDR2 FQGTGA. With 5 bases removed from V and 0 bases from J, the gap between germline ends came to 12 bases. The CDR3 bases are TGTGCCAGCAGCCCACGGGACGGGAGCACAGATACGCAGTATTTT. Encoded protein: CASSPRDGSTDTQYF.

A word on this clone: The same CDR3 can be traced to other DNA sequences in this sample. The chain recombines TRBV11-2 with TRBJ2-2; TRBD2 aligns across 9 bases. The CDR3 contains 15 residues. V was clipped by 1 base and J by 5 bases; unmatched bases: 2. Germline-derived CDR1 and CDR2 are SGHAT and FQNNGV. For the CDR3, the DNA is TGTGCCAGCAGCTTAGGGCTAGCGGGAACCGGGGAGCTGTTTTTT. Protein product: CASSLGLAGTGELFF.

This rearrangement joins TRBV21-1 to TRBJ2-7; the tabulated D call, TRBD2, remains unverified against the DNA. TRBV21-1 is described as a pseudogene. The CDR3 loop spans 12 amino acids. The CDR3 DNA sequence: TGTGCCAGCAGATTCCCTAAGTGTGAGCAGTACTTC. This encodes CASRFPKCEQYF.

Worth noting for this clone: The limits of the CDR3 on the DNA are not certain, so only TCRdb's listed CDR3 is given. The chain employs TRBV28 and TRBJ2-5; the table's D call, TRBD1, was not checked against the DNA. A total of 15 residues make up the CDR3, ends included. Germline V gene lookup returns CDR1 MDHEN and CDR2 SYDVKM. The CDR3 loop reads CASSLSVGIGTFMYF.

Concerning this clone itself: The sample has other DNA sequences that encode this CDR3 too. This rearrangement joins TRBV18 to TRBJ1-1; D is possibly TRBD1 (6 bases). Germline values: CDR1 KGHSH, CDR2 LQKENI. V was pared by 3 bases and J by 0 bases, with 8 bases between. The CDR3 totals 14 residues. CDR3 bases: TGTGCCAGCTCACCCGGACAGTTGAACACTGAAGCTTTCTTT. Translating gives CASSPGQLNTEAFF.

The chain has TRBV5-4 and TRBJ2-7, with no clear D. Germline CDR1 and CDR2: SGHNT and YYREEE (reference sequence). V was trimmed by 4 bases and J by 0 bases, leaving 14 bases between them. The CDR3 loop spans 15 amino acids. The CDR3 protein is CASSTRSRSSYEQYF. DNA for the CDR3: TGTGCCAGCAGCACCCGTTCCAGGAGCTCCTACGAGCAGTACTTC.

The rearrangement links TRBV5-4 to TRBJ2-5; no reliable D call. Trimming shortened V by 2 bases and J by 5 bases, and 10 bases separated the two germline ends. The germline CDR1 and CDR2 sequences are SGHNT and YYREEE (reference sequence). The CDR3 extends over 13 amino acids. CDR3 in DNA: TGTGCCAGCAGCTTCCCACAGTCGGAGACCCAGTACTTC. Amino acid sequence: CASSFPQSETQYF.

In regard to this clone: This sample also contains other DNA sequences that code for the same CDR3. The chain uses TRBV9 and TRBJ2-1; no clear D gene. Per germline, CDR1 SGDLS and CDR2 YYNGEE. The CDR3 consists of 14 residues. V shed 1 base and J shed 5 bases, with 10 bases lying between them. The CDR3 sequence: CASSVSGGNNEQFF. CDR3 DNA sequence: TGTGCCAGCAGCGTATCGGGTGGCAACAATGAGCAGTTCTTC. The whole variable domain, remainder taken from reference TRBV9 and TRBJ2-1, is DSGVTQTPKHLITATGQRVTLRCSPRSGDLSVYWYQQSLDQGLQFLIQYYNGEERAKGNILERFSAQQFPDLHSELNLSSLELGDSALYFCASSVSGGNNEQFFGPGTRLTVL.

This clone has more than one count but fewer than ten. The chain has TRBV7-2 and TRBJ2-7; TRBD2 matches 7 bases. Germline CDR1 and CDR2: SGHTA and FQGNSA. The CDR3 is made up of 14 amino acids. J was trimmed by 3 bases and V by 7 bases; bases with no gene match: 9. The CDR3 nucleotides read TGTGCCAGCATGGACGGCGGGAGTATCTACGAGCAGTACTTC. This translates into CASMDGGSIYEQYF.

The rearrangement uses TRBV15 and TRBJ2-6; D not resolved. Trimming cost V 1 base and J 2 bases, with 9 bases left between them. There are 16 residues in the CDR3. Germline-derived CDR1 and CDR2 are LNHNV and YYDKDF (reference sequence). The CDR3 region is CATSRGRNPGANVLTF. The CDR3 DNA follows: TGTGCCACCAGCAGAGGTCGGAACCCTGGGGCCAACGTCCTGACTTTC.

The chain recombines TRBV18 with TRBJ2-5, with D perhaps being TRBD1 or TRBD2 (5 bases each). CDR3 length: 15 amino acids. With 5 bases removed from V and 5 bases from J, the gap between germline ends came to 18 bases. The germline V gene has CDR1 KGHSH and CDR2 LQKENI. The CDR3 protein is CASSWDPQTWETQYF. The CDR3 region has the DNA TGTGCCAGCTCATGGGACCCACAGACTTGGGAGACCCAGTACTTC.

For the CDR3, the DNA is TGTGCCAGCAGCTTCATGGATCAGCCCCAGCATTTT. Translated: CASSFMDQPQHF. The chain carries TRBV7-9 and TRBJ1-5; the D is unclear. CDR3 length: 12 amino acids. V lost 3 bases, J lost 5 bases, and 5 bases lay in between. Germline V gene sequence: CDR1 SEHNR, CDR2 FQNEAQ (reference sequence). The variable domain in full, with the rest retrieved from reference TRBV7-9 and TRBJ1-5, is DTGVSQNPRHKITKRGQNVTFRCDPISEHNRLYWYRQTLGQGPEFLTYFQNEAQLEKSRLLSDRFSAERPKGSFSTLEIQRTEQGDSAMYLCASSFMDQPQHFGDGTRLSIL.

This clone has a single count. The chain is built from TRBV9 and TRBJ2-3; 9 nucleotides agree with TRBD2. The V gene end was trimmed by 1 base and the J gene end by 2 bases; junction bases not matched to a gene: 8. Germline values: CDR1 SGDLS, CDR2 YYNGEE. The CDR3 runs to 17 residues. The CDR3 is CASSVHPTSGDTDTQYF. CDR3 nucleotides: TGTGCCAGCAGCGTACATCCGACTAGCGGTGACACAGATACGCAGTATTTT.

V usage is TRBV5-1 and J usage is TRBJ1-5; D not resolved. Trimming removed 0 bases at V and 5 bases at J, with 6 bases between. Germline V gives CDR1 SGHRS, CDR2 YFSETQ. The CDR3 sequence is 13 residues long. The CDR3 region has the DNA TGCGCCAGCAGCTTGGCCGTAGATCAGCCCCAGCATTTT. It codes for CASSLAVDQPQHF.

The rearrangement uses TRBV10-2 and TRBJ1-1; TRBD1 is a possible D gene (5 bases). CDR1 is WSHSY, CDR2 SAAADI, per germline. The CDR3 has 15 residues. V was trimmed by 6 bases and J by 4 bases, leaving 18 bases between them. The CDR3 coding sequence is TGCGCCAGCAGGGATCTTTTGACAGTCCGCACTGAAGCTTTCTTT. This gives the protein CASRDLLTVRTEAFF.

The chain links TRBV7-9 to TRBJ1-4; possible D gene TRBD1, 5 bases. The V gene lost 5 bases and the J gene lost 5 bases, with 12 bases spanning the gap. Germline CDR1 and CDR2: SEHNR and FQNEAQ (reference sequence). The length of the CDR3 is 14 residues. The CDR3 DNA reads TGTGCCAGCAGCCGCCGCGGGACCAATGAAAAACTGTTTTTT. Amino acid sequence: CASSRRGTNEKLFF. Drawing the rest from reference TRBV7-9 and TRBJ1-4, the complete variable domain is DTGVSQNPRHKITKRGQNVTFRCDPISEHNRLYWYRQTLGQGPEFLTYFQNEAQLEKSRLLSDRFSAERPKGSFSTLEIQRTEQGDSAMYLCASSRRGTNEKLFFGSGTQLSVL.

The V call is TRBV27, the J call TRBJ2-2, with D uncertain. This CDR3 spans 14 amino acids. The ends were cut back, 7 bases at V and 7 bases at J, with 16 bases in the middle. CDR1 and CDR2 from the germline V gene are MNHEY and SMNVEV (reference sequence). The CDR3 DNA is TGTGCCAGCACTTTCCTAGGAACTGACGGGGAGCTGTTTTTT. It is translated as CASTFLGTDGELFF.